These 30 T cell receptor beta chains share one sample of origin, sequenced in a study of regulatory T cells in long-lasting Graves disease. The sample's time point: newly diagnosed GD, antithyroid drugs for less than 3 months. With RNA extracted from PBMCs as input, the TCR library was made. Arm-PCR of CDR3 regions and iRepertoire HTBI primers were used to build TCR beta libraries. TCRdb called the multiplex PCR reads again in MiXCR, with one record for every CDR3 protein. The sample holds around 250,000 distinct CDR3 sequences, roughly 21% seen once. Sequencing used peripheral blood mononuclear cells (PBMCs), obtained at new diagnosis, from a patient treated with antithyroid drugs. The receptors derive from a female donor with Graves disease.

In its sample, this clonotype was seen many times. This sequence joins TRBV11-2 and TRBJ2-5, with D possibly being TRBD2 (6 bases). V was shortened by 2 bases and J by 1 base, with 11 bases between the two germline ends. This CDR3 spans 15 amino acids. Per germline, CDR1 SGHAT and CDR2 FQNNGV. The CDR3 nucleotides read TGTGCCAGCAGCTTAAACCCCGGGGGCCAAGAGACCCAGTACTTC. Its protein is CASSLNPGGQETQYF.

In this sample, this clonotype turned up many times. The chain carries TRBV20-1 and TRBJ2-1; the match to TRBD2 covers 12 bases. J gave up 8 bases and V 5 bases, and 7 bases lay outside the gene matches. Germline assignment: CDR1 DFQATT and CDR2 SNEGSKA (reference sequence). CDR3 length equals 14 residues. Here the CDR3 reads CSAHSSGGADEQFF. As DNA, the CDR3 is TGCAGTGCTCACTCTAGCGGGGGGGCCGATGAGCAGTTCTTC.

This chain uses TRBV3-1 with TRBJ2-5; 8 bases are a match to TRBD2. CDR1 LGHDT and CDR2 YNNKEL come from the germline V gene (reference sequence). With V trimmed by 4 bases and J by 4 bases, 5 bases remained unmatched. The CDR3 contains 14 residues. The CDR3, as DNA: TGTGCCAGCAGCCTCCCGGGGGGGACAGAGACCCAGTACTTC. Its translation is CASSLPGGTETQYF.

Notes on this clonotype: With only one base between it and a far larger clone, this is likely a read error. The gene calls are TRBV2 and TRBJ2-1, with 9 bases matching TRBD1. Per germline, CDR1 SNHLY and CDR2 FYNNEI. V was pared by 3 bases and J by 10 bases, with 7 bases of the junction left unmatched. The CDR3 loop spans 14 amino acids. The CDR3 spells CASSDPGTGYEQFF. Written as DNA, the CDR3 is TGTGCCAGCAGTGACCCCGGGACAGGGTACGAGCAGTTCTTC.

This clonotype occurred many times. The chain employs TRBV20-1 and TRBJ2-3, with no clear D. Trimming cost V 0 bases and J 1 base, with 11 bases left between them. The CDR3 extends over 15 amino acids. The germline V gene encodes CDR1 DFQATT and CDR2 SNEGSKA (reference sequence). Written as DNA, the CDR3 is TGCAGTGCTAGAGAACCCCACAGCGGCACAGATACGCAGTATTTT. It specifies CSAREPHSGTDTQYF.

This clonotype has ten or more counts. This chain links TRBV4-1 with TRBJ2-1, with D maybe TRBD2 (6 bases). The CDR3 sequence is 15 residues long. From germline, CDR1 is MGHRA and CDR2 YSYEKL. V dropped 1 base and J dropped 6 bases, with 13 bases sitting between them. The CDR3 is CASSQGSGFGNEQFF. The CDR3 DNA is TGCGCCAGCAGCCAAGGAAGCGGGTTCGGCAATGAGCAGTTCTTC.

This clonotype was counted at least ten times. The chain recombines TRBV28 with TRBJ1-2; the D gene is possibly TRBD1 (6 bases). Germline CDR1 reads MDHEN; CDR2 reads SYDVKM. The CDR3 loop spans 16 amino acids. Trimming stripped 5 bases from V and 4 bases from J, with 20 bases between. The CDR3, as DNA: TGTGCCAGCAGTCAGGCCGGGACACCTTTAGCCTATGGCTACACCTTC. This sequence encodes CASSQAGTPLAYGYTF.

Remarks on this clonotype: A far more abundant clone sits one base away, making this likely a read error. The V and J genes are TRBV28 and TRBJ2-3, with TRBD2 as a possible D gene (5 bases). The end of the DNA fits TRBJ2-7 better, so the J call may be wrong. Germline V gene sequence: CDR1 MDHEN, CDR2 SYDVKM. This CDR3 comprises 14 residues. CDR3 loop: CASNNGLAVDEQYF. The CDR3 region has the DNA TGTGCCAGCAACAATGGACTTGCGGTCGATGAGCAGTACTTC.

Here the CDR3 reads CASRGGGEQYF. The DNA for the CDR3 is TGTGCCAGCAGGGGGGGGGGTGAGCAGTACTTC. The chain is built from TRBV5-4 and TRBJ2-1, with TRBD2 identical over 7 bases. Matching the DNA end better, TRBJ2-7 makes the J call doubtful. Per germline, CDR1 SGHNT and CDR2 YYREEE (reference sequence). The CDR3 covers 11 residues.

This clonotype was counted many times. The chain uses TRBV6-5 and TRBJ2-7, with D maybe TRBD1 (5 bases). V lost 0 bases, J lost 2 bases, and 11 bases lay in between. The length of the CDR3 is 15 residues. Germline assignment: CDR1 MNHEY and CDR2 SVGAGI. CDR3 sequence: CASSYSRQITYEQYF. DNA for the CDR3: TGTGCCAGCAGTTACTCAAGACAGATTACCTACGAGCAGTACTTC.

The rearrangement joins TRBV20-1 to TRBJ1-1; a weak D match, TRBD1 (6 bases). The CDR3 length is 16 residues. V was trimmed by 1 base and J by 4 bases, leaving 19 bases between them. Per the germline V gene, CDR1 is DFQATT and CDR2 is SNEGSKA (reference sequence). The CDR3 loop reads CSARVSRGGWLTEAFF. For the CDR3, the DNA is TGCAGTGCTAGAGTCTCCCGAGGGGGATGGCTCACTGAAGCTTTCTTT.

In the case of this clonotype: One end of the junction varies from germline; a read error may be responsible. The chain is built from TRBV13 and TRBJ2-3; perhaps TRBD1 as D (5 bases). Germline values: CDR1 PRHDT, CDR2 FYEKMQ (reference sequence). The CDR3 is made up of 14 amino acids. CDR3 coding DNA: TGTGCCAGCAGCGGACAAGGAAGCACTTCAGCGCAGTGTTTT. It codes for CASSGQGSTSAQCF.

A remark on this clonotype: A much more abundant neighbour one base away suggests this may be a read error. The chain recombines TRBV2 with TRBJ2-1; D is unresolved. CDR1 and CDR2 (germline): SNHLY, FYNNEI. This CDR3 has 16 residues. The CDR3 loop reads CASSFSYLGSYNERFF. In DNA, the CDR3 is TGTGCCAGCAGTTTTTCCTACCTAGGCTCCTACAATGAGCGGTTCTTC.

Comment on this clonotype: A much larger clone differs by one base, so this may be a read error. The V gene is TRBV7-2, the J gene TRBJ2-1; unclear D gene. In germline, CDR1 is SGHTA, CDR2 FQGNSA. CDR3 size: 14 residues. The CDR3 sequence: CASSPTGTHNERFF. The DNA for the CDR3 is TGTGCCAGCAGCCCGACGGGTACCCACAATGAGCGGTTCTTC. The complete variable domain, with remaining parts taken from reference TRBV7-2 and TRBJ2-1, reads GAGVSQSPSNKVTEKGKDVELRCDPISGHTALYWYRQSLGQGLEFLIYFQGNSAPDKSGLPSDRFSAERTGGSVSTLTIQRTQQEDSAVYLCASSPTGTHNERFFGPGTRLTVL.

This clonotype was counted ten times or more. The CDR3 DNA sequence: TGCAGTGCTAGACTGGGGAGCAATCAGCCCCAGCATTTT. It is translated as CSARLGSNQPQHF. The chain carries TRBV20-1 and TRBJ1-5; no definite D call. This CDR3 has 13 amino acids. The germline V gene encodes CDR1 DFQATT and CDR2 SNEGSKA (reference sequence). Trimming left V 2 bases short and J 1 base short, with 6 bases between.

The chain employs TRBV6-1 and TRBJ1-1; 9 positions agree with TRBD1. Germline CDR1 reads MNHNS; CDR2 reads SASEGT. After removal of 5 bases from V and 6 bases from J, the junction contained 4 bases not matched to a gene. There are 13 residues in the CDR3. CDR3 in amino acids: CASSIQGAAEAFF. In nucleotides, the CDR3 is TGTGCCAGCAGTATACAGGGGGCCGCTGAAGCTTTCTTT.

This clonotype was counted many times. This rearrangement joins TRBV4-1 to TRBJ2-3, with 9 bases fitting TRBD1. With 4 bases clipped from V and 4 bases from J, the junction kept 9 bases outside the gene matches. From germline, CDR1 is MGHRA and CDR2 YSYEKL. This CDR3 has 16 amino acids. The CDR3 loop is CASSLGPGQGSDTQYF. The CDR3 coding sequence is TGCGCCAGCAGCCTGGGGCCCGGACAGGGGTCAGATACGCAGTATTTT.

As for this clonotype: A much larger clone is a single base away; this may be a read error. The chain couples TRBV10-3 to TRBJ2-1, with 11 positions matching TRBD2. TRBJ2-5 explains the end of the DNA better; the J call may be wrong. The CDR3 loop spans 13 amino acids. Germline V gene data show CDR1 as ENHRY and CDR2 as SYGVKD. The CDR3 DNA follows: TGTGCCATCGGGACTAGCGGCGAAGAGGCCCAGTACTTC. Its translation is CAIGTSGEEAQYF.

This clonotype was counted only a few times. The chain has TRBV11-3 and TRBJ2-7; D is possibly TRBD1 (6 bases). CDR1 and CDR2 (germline): SGHNT, YENEEA. The CDR3 runs 19 residues. Trimming cost V 0 bases and J 3 bases, with 24 bases left between them. DNA for the CDR3: TGTGCCAGCAGCTTAGATAGGGGGATATGGGGAGATGGAAGCTACGAGCAGTACTTC. Its translation: CASSLDRGIWGDGSYEQYF. Supplemented by reference TRBV11-3 and TRBJ2-7, the full variable domain reads EAGVVQSPRYKIIEKKQPVAFWCNPISGHNTLYWYLQNLGQGPELLIRYENEEAVDDSQLPKDRFSAERLKGVDSTLKIQPAELGDSAVYLCASSLDRGIWGDGSYEQYFGPGTRLTVT.

This clonotype was seen many times. The chain joins TRBV7-3 to TRBJ2-2, with D perhaps TRBD2 (6 bases). V shed 5 bases and J shed 1 base, with 20 bases lying between them. The germline V gene encodes CDR1 SGHTA and CDR2 FQGTGA. The CDR3 has 18 amino acids. CDR3 loop: CASSPGRARGENTGELFF. In DNA, the CDR3 is TGTGCCAGCAGCCCTGGCAGGGCGCGCGGGGAGAACACCGGGGAGCTGTTTTTT.

This clonotype was detected ten times or more. This rearrangement joins TRBV7-2 to TRBJ1-5, with D uncertain. Trimming took off 2 bases at V and 3 bases at J, with 8 bases between the two ends. From germline, CDR1 is SGHTA and CDR2 FQGNSA. The CDR3 totals 14 residues. The CDR3 coding sequence is TGTGCCAGCAGCTTAAGACACACCAATCAGCCCCAGCATTTT. This encodes CASSLRHTNQPQHF.

This clonotype was recorded many times. V usage is TRBV28 and J usage is TRBJ2-1, with 9 bases that match TRBD2. Germline values: CDR1 MDHEN, CDR2 SYDVKM. The CDR3 is made up of 19 amino acids. V lost 2 bases, J lost 0 bases, and 11 bases stayed unmatched. Here the CDR3 reads CASSLNRLAGIHSYNEQFF. CDR3 sequence (DNA): TGTGCCAGCAGTTTAAATAGGCTAGCGGGAATACACTCCTACAATGAGCAGTTCTTC.

In its sample, this clonotype was seen a few times. The CDR3 nucleotides read TGTGCCAGCAGCCCCTCAGGGACAGGGGTAAACACCGGGGAGCTGTTTTTT. Its translation is CASSPSGTGVNTGELFF. This chain links TRBV9 with TRBJ2-2; TRBD1 agrees at 10 bases. Germline V lookup: CDR1 SGDLS, CDR2 YYNGEE. V was clipped by 4 bases and J by 2 bases; unmatched bases: 8. The length of the CDR3 is 17 residues.

This clonotype has just one count. V gene TRBV3-1 combines with J gene TRBJ2-1; perhaps D is TRBD1 or TRBD2 (5 bases each). V was cut by 4 bases and J by 6 bases, with 16 bases left in between. The CDR3 consists of 15 residues. The V gene's germline CDR1 is LGHDT and CDR2 YNNKEL (reference sequence). This CDR3 is CASSPQRGVSNEQFF. CDR3 sequence (DNA): TGTGCCAGCAGCCCCCAACGAGGGGTATCCAATGAGCAGTTCTTC.

This clonotype was seen ten or more times. The CDR3 region is CASSYYRGSNGNEQFF. As DNA, the CDR3 is TGTGCCAGCAGCTACTATCGCGGGAGTAACGGCAATGAGCAGTTCTTC. The V and J genes are TRBV11-3 and TRBJ2-1, with 7 bases lining up with TRBD2. This CDR3 comprises 16 residues. Germline assignment: CDR1 SGHNT and CDR2 YENEEA. V was clipped by 4 bases and J by 6 bases; unmatched bases: 12. Full variable domain (missing parts from reference TRBV11-3 and TRBJ2-1): EAGVVQSPRYKIIEKKQPVAFWCNPISGHNTLYWYLQNLGQGPELLIRYENEEAVDDSQLPKDRFSAERLKGVDSTLKIQPAELGDSAVYLCASSYYRGSNGNEQFFGPGTRLTVL.

This clonotype was counted at least ten times. The chain uses TRBV11-2 and TRBJ2-3, with 9 nucleotides matching TRBD1. This CDR3 region has 15 residues. Unmatched junction bases numbered 4, after V lost 4 bases and J lost 2 bases. Germline assignment: CDR1 SGHAT and CDR2 FQNNGV. CDR3 region: CASSSGTGFTDTQYF. The CDR3 nucleotides are TGTGCCAGCAGCTCCGGGACAGGGTTCACAGATACGCAGTATTTT.

This clonotype appeared many times. This sequence joins TRBV28 and TRBJ2-3, with 7 bases that match TRBD1. This CDR3 is built from 15 residues. After removal of 9 bases from V and 0 bases from J, the junction contained 9 bases not matched to a gene. From germline, CDR1 is MDHEN and CDR2 SYDVKM. DNA for the CDR3: TGTGCCAGTTCTCCCGGGACAGCTAGCACAGATACGCAGTATTTT. Its translation is CASSPGTASTDTQYF.

At least ten counts were recorded for this clonotype. V gene TRBV27 combines with J gene TRBJ2-7, with TRBD2 identical over 8 bases. The CDR3 is 13 residues long. Losses at the gene ends were 6 bases for V and 1 base for J; bases not matched to a gene: 2. Germline V gives CDR1 MNHEY, CDR2 SMNVEV (reference sequence). The CDR3 sequence is CASRLAGSYEQYF. The CDR3 nucleotides read TGTGCCAGCAGATTAGCGGGGTCCTACGAGCAGTACTTC.

This clonotype was found a few times. The CDR3 sequence is CASSPRPGNNSPLHF. The CDR3 DNA is TGTGCCAGCAGCCCCAGGCCAGGGAATAATTCACCCCTCCACTTT. The chain links TRBV9 to TRBJ1-6, with a weak D call TRBD1 (5 bases). CDR3 length equals 15 residues. The ends were cut back, 4 bases at V and 5 bases at J, with 13 bases in the middle. Germline CDR1 SGDLS, CDR2 YYNGEE. Full variable domain (outside the CDR3, taken from reference TRBV9 and TRBJ1-6): DSGVTQTPKHLITATGQRVTLRCSPRSGDLSVYWYQQSLDQGLQFLIQYYNGEERAKGNILERFSAQQFPDLHSELNLSSLELGDSALYFCASSPRPGNNSPLHFGNGTRLTVT.

This chain uses TRBV6-5 with TRBJ2-7, with TRBD2 identical over 13 bases. The CDR3 runs to 21 residues. Trimming cost V 2 bases and J 4 bases; bases outside gene matches: 20. Per germline, CDR1 MNHEY and CDR2 SVGAGI. The CDR3 nucleotides are TGTGCCAGCAGTTACCCCCCCTCTGCCCCAGGACTAGCGGGAGTCATTTACGAGCAGTACTTC. Protein sequence: CASSYPPSAPGLAGVIYEQYF.